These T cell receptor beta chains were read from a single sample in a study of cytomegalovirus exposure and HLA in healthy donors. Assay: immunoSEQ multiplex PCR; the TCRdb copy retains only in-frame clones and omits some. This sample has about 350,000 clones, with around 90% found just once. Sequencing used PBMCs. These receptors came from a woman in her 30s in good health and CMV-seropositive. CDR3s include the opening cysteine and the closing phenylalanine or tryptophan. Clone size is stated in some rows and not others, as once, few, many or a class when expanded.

CASSEQAAKETQYF . TRBJ2-5 TRBV2 14
CASSYSSGGNSPLHF . TRBJ1-6 TRBV6-5 15
CASSQPGQINTGELFF . TRBJ2-2 TRBV18 16
CETGTGTEQFF once TRBJ2-1 TRBV28 11
CASSTQQGANVLTF . TRBJ2-6 TRBV28 14
CASSQAVQGMNTEAFF . TRBJ1-1 TRBV4-1 16
CAWSVGREQPQHF . TRBJ1-5 TRBV30 13
CASSFKLIPGVGQETQYF . TRBJ2-5 TRBV27 18
CASSPQQGQGNEQFF . TRBJ2-1 TRBV7-3 15
CASSHVGDTQYF . TRBJ2-3 TRBV5-6 12
CASSLSMQELPKTQYF . TRBJ2-5 TRBV27 16
CASSLPPAGELFF . TRBJ2-2 TRBV6-5 13
CATSRDLGGTEAFF few TRBJ1-1 TRBV15 14
CAGRLSGSSRTQYF . TRBJ2-3 TRBV2 14
CASSSGTTLSYEQYF . TRBJ2-7 TRBV5-1 15
CASSSGEEATYNEQFF . TRBJ2-1 TRBV19 16
CASSRQAAYGYTF . TRBJ1-2 TRBV28 13
CSAQGAHEQFF . TRBJ2-1 TRBV20-1 11
CASSPGDLRGWNTEAFF . TRBJ1-1 TRBV18 17
CAWSQGNQPQHF . TRBJ1-5 TRBV30 12
CASSFGQGFSYEQYF . TRBJ2-7 TRBV7-2 15
CASSEEQRTRNTEAFF . TRBJ1-1 TRBV2 16
CASSLRRGGGSPQETQYF . TRBJ2-5 TRBV11-1 18
CASSAGLAGGGGYQETQYF . TRBJ2-5 TRBV7-2 19
CASSQVGDEKLFF . TRBJ1-4 TRBV4-1 13
CASSSLSRGQGYQETQYF . TRBJ2-5 TRBV7-7 18
CATSRWTSGQNNEQFF . TRBJ2-1 TRBV15 16
CASSPQGASGELFF . TRBJ2-2 TRBV5-1 14
CASSGGDRGLHF . TRBJ1-6 TRBV7-6 12
CASSPLKGSYEQYF . TRBJ2-7 TRBV11-2 14
CASSAGQGRAYEQYF . TRBJ2-7 TRBV7-6 15
CASSGQGVLQPQHF . TRBJ1-5 TRBV25-1 14
CASSTGQHDNSPLHF . TRBJ1-6 TRBV28 15
CASTGTSGGTDTQYF . TRBJ2-3 TRBV2 15
CASSLLTGAGNTIYF . TRBJ1-3 TRBV7-8 15
CASSSRGRGGELFF . TRBJ2-2 TRBV6-6 14
CASSRDPNDEKLFF . TRBJ1-4 TRBV18 14
CASSPAGIEQYF . TRBJ2-7 TRBV5-1 12
CASSLLAGAGDEQFF . TRBJ2-1 TRBV5-1 15
CASSQIGTSGQFF . TRBJ2-1 TRBV5-6 13
CSAPGGEQFF once TRBJ2-1 TRBV29-1 10
CASSQGQGADYEQYF . TRBJ2-7 TRBV5-1 15
CASSPLYTSRLGETQYF . TRBJ2-5 TRBV7-8 17
CASNQGQVKGYGYTF . TRBJ1-2 TRBV28 15
CASRKGTSEETQYF . TRBJ2-5 TRBV5-1 14
CAGGGLRGPLTTGELFF . TRBJ2-2 TRBV7-9 17
CSVFGPLDRGKNTEAFF . TRBJ1-1 TRBV29-1 17
CASSAARGQGGTDTQYF . TRBJ2-3 TRBV6-1 17
CASRDGYNEQFF . TRBJ2-1 TRBV11-2 12
CASTGSNTEAFF few TRBJ1-1 TRBV6-6 12
CASSQISGAVLLGDNEQFF . TRBJ2-1 TRBV7-8 19
CASSRRFVGSQASGGLYNEQFF . TRBJ2-1 TRBV13 22
CASSSRTGPSYEQYF . TRBJ2-7 TRBV7-2 15
CASSSTWSVANQPQHF few TRBJ1-5 TRBV7-8 16
CASSWGTSPYEQYF . TRBJ2-7 TRBV5-6 14
CASSETVVLETQYF . TRBJ2-5 TRBV25-1 14
CASSEGTGDTGELFF few TRBJ2-2 TRBV6-1 15
CSAGVHNEQFF . TRBJ2-1 TRBV20-1 11
CASSFGGAHQPQHF many TRBJ1-5 TRBV27 14